Following are 4 T cell receptor beta chains from one sample sequenced in a study of tumor-infiltrating lymphocytes in primary liver carcinoma (dated by TCRdb to about 2017). Instrument on record: Illumina HiSeq 2500. Starting from roughly 500 ng total RNA, TCRbeta-specific cDNA was produced by reverse transcription with a constant-region primer and ProtoScript II reverse transcriptase. Three nested multiplex PCR rounds, following a slightly modified ARM-PCR procedure, were used to build the TCRbeta libraries. Each of the first two PCR rounds ran for approximately 10 cycles and used multiplex TRBV1-TRBV30 forward primers together with a Cbeta reverse primer. TCRdb's own reprocessing of the public reads used fastp at Q25 and MiXCR and kept productive beta chains. A single entry per CDR3 protein holds the most common genes and DNA from its merged rows. The sample profile shows approximately 120,000 distinct CDR3 sequences; roughly three fifths of them were found once. The top ten clonotypes cover approximately 8.9% of the sample.

Total RNA and DNA were co-extracted from around 20-30 mg of bulk tissue with the AllPrep DNA/RNA mini kit, without cell sorting. Sequencing used liver tumor tissue from sampling region 3. The cell subset or site label corresponds to: tumor region T3, left-lateral pole. These TCRs come from a woman between 55 and 75 years old with primary liver carcinoma and hepatitis B virus infection.

A note on this clonotype: The junction shows a germline mismatch at one end, possibly a read error. This chain connects TRBV5-4 to TRBJ2-5, with D uncertain. The V gene's germline CDR1 is SGHNT and CDR2 YYREEE (reference sequence). The CDR3 extends over 13 amino acids. The chain's CDR3 is CTSSLRVEETQYF. In DNA, the CDR3 is TGTACCAGCAGCTTAAGGGTGGAAGAGACCCAGTACTTC.

On this clonotype: This clone may be a read error of a much larger clone one base away. This rearrangement joins TRBV7-8 to TRBJ1-3; D call uncertain. The CDR3 length is 12 residues. Per the germline V gene, CDR1 is SGHVS and CDR2 is FQNEAQ. This CDR3 reads CARSLQRNTIYF. For the CDR3, the DNA is TGTGCCAGGAGCTTACAGAGAAACACCATATATTTT.

This clonotype was counted once. The final CDR3 position lacks the conserved phenylalanine or tryptophan, pointing to a likely read error. The chain links TRBV28 to TRBJ2-3; 7 bases map to TRBD2. Germline CDR1 reads MDHEN; CDR2 reads SYDVKM. The V and J ends lost 8 bases and 8 bases, in that order; junction bases with no gene match: 16. The length of the CDR3 is 15 residues. The CDR3 DNA follows: TGTGCCAGCCGATCTTGGGGGGAGGGCGCAGGTACGCAGTATTTG. Translated: CASRSWGEGAGTQYL.

This clonotype was detected only a few times. A much larger clone is a single base away; this may be a read error. The chain joins TRBV5-6 to TRBJ2-3; TRBD2 agrees at 7 bases. CDR3 length: 16 residues. CDR1 is SGHDT and CDR2 is YYEEEE in the germline V gene. This CDR3 is CANSPRTRWTTDTQYF. The CDR3 nucleotides read TGTGCCAACAGCCCTAGGACTAGATGGACCACAGATACGCAGTATTTT.